This T cell receptor beta chain was captured in a study of blood T cells in healthy people across ages. Peripheral blood was drawn, about 9.7 milliliters per donor. PCR was performed a second time for about 7 to 12 cycles using a sample-barcoded 5' primer and a J-beta primer mix. TCRdb used MiXCR to reprocess the 5' RACE reads, holding one entry per CDR3 protein. The table records hundreds of thousands of distinct CDR3 sequences, about 50% of them present only once. This clonotype was observed a few times. The junction had 5 bases not matched to a gene; V was cut back by 1 base and J by 9 bases. Germline CDR1 SGHTA, CDR2 FQGNSA. The CDR3 extends over 16 amino acids.

The specimen was blood. This sequence joins TRBV7-2 and TRBJ2-1, with 14 positions matching TRBD2. The source of this sequence is a woman of 80 years or more in good health. As DNA, the CDR3 is TGTGCCAGCAGCTTAGGGACTAGCGGGAGGTCTGGTGAGCAGTTCTTC. Encoded protein: CASSLGTSGRSGEQFF.